The clone carrying this TCR beta chain was seen more than once but under ten times. Its specificity is unknown. The sample comes from a study of early T cells in non-severe SARS-CoV-2 infection. Study summary: Chains from this unsorted whole-blood bulk RNA could not be paired.

Study findings and constraints: Using VDJdb, the matching emphasized anti-spike CD8 responses while missing private and CD4 specificities.

Unique molecular identifiers tagged individual cDNA molecules. TCRdb reprocessed the 5' RACE reads with MiXCR, giving one entry per CDR3 protein. This sample has around 71,000 distinct CDR3 sequences, with approximately 11% found just once. The sequence derives from an adult who was a healthcare worker with PCR-confirmed SARS-CoV-2 infection or an uninfected control (not recorded which). The sequenced sample was whole blood, obtained at baseline.

CDR3 loop: CASTRSVGEAFF. The DNA of the CDR3 is TGTGCCAGCACCCGTTCCGTGGGAGAAGCTTTCTTT. The chain employs TRBV7-9 and TRBJ1-1; D is undetermined. Germline CDR1 and CDR2: SEHNR and FQNEAQ (reference sequence). The CDR3 runs to 12 residues. With 7 bases removed from V and 8 bases from J, the gap between germline ends came to 14 bases.